The clone carrying this T cell receptor beta chain was seen once. This record belongs to a study of control samples from healthy donors and cancer patients. V was clipped by 6 bases and J by 3 bases, with 5 bases between them. Per the germline V gene, CDR1 is MNHEY and CDR2 is SMNVEV (reference sequence). The CDR3 is made up of 12 amino acids. Here immunoSEQ multiplex PCR was the method, and the copy in TCRdb shows in-frame clones only, minus some. This table holds around 49,000 clones, approximately 90% found once. The sample was PBMCs. The TCR was taken from a man between 40 and 49 years old with colorectal cancer. The chain recombines TRBV27 with TRBJ2-2; no firm D call. The CDR3 protein is CASSSYTGELFF. DNA for the CDR3: TGTGCCAGCAGCTCATACACCGGGGAGCTGTTTTTT.